These 18 T cell receptor beta chains share one sample of origin, sequenced in a study of T cells expressing NK-cell markers. TCRdb reprocessed the 5' RACE reads and keeps a single row for each CDR3 protein, giving no DNA. This repertoire comprises about 430,000 distinct CDR3 sequences; its ten largest clones make up almost 1.5%. Sequencing input: blood T cells: a sorted CD56 or NKG2C T cell subset, CD4+ or CD8+ T cells, or bulk PBMC T cells (not recorded which). Receptor source: a woman aged 45 to 65 in good health.

V and J are TRBV7-9 and TRBJ2-3; TCRdb names TRBD1, which stays unverified in the absence of DNA. The germline V gene has CDR1 SEHNR and CDR2 FQNEAQ (reference sequence). The CDR3 runs to 14 residues. CDR3 residues: CASSFWDRRYTQYF.

The rearrangement uses TRBV7-2 and TRBJ2-1; TCRdb designates TRBD2, a call that cannot be tested without DNA. The CDR3 contains 16 residues. Per germline, CDR1 SGHTA and CDR2 FQGNSA. The CDR3: CASSLVGSGQYNEQFF. The variable domain in full, with the rest retrieved from reference TRBV7-2 and TRBJ2-1, is GAGVSQSPSNKVTEKGKDVELRCDPISGHTALYWYRQSLGQGLEFLIYFQGNSAPDKSGLPSDRFSAERTGGSVSTLTIQRTQQEDSAVYLCASSLVGSGQYNEQFFGPGTRLTVL.

The chain employs TRBV12-3 or TRBV12-4 and TRBJ2-7; the D call of TRBD1 rests on TCRdb alone, since no DNA is present to check it. The CDR3 spans 11 residues. The CDR3 region is CATGQGAEQYF.

The rearrangement joins TRBV5-1 to TRBJ2-5; absent DNA, TCRdb's TRBD1 call cannot be checked. Germline V gives CDR1 SGHRS, CDR2 YFSETQ. CDR3 length: 16 residues. CDR3 sequence reads: CASSLGPELLGETQYF.

The V gene is TRBV5-8, the J gene TRBJ2-1; TCRdb's D call, TRBD1, is unchecked because there is no DNA. CDR1 is SGHTS, CDR2 YDEGEE, per germline. The CDR3 sequence is 15 residues long. This CDR3 is CASSNQQGYYNEQFF. Full variable domain (remainder filled in from reference TRBV5-8 and TRBJ2-1): EAGVTQSPTHLIKTRGQQATLRCSPISGHTSVYWYQQALGLGLQFLLWYDEGEERNRGNFPPRFSGRQFPNYSSELNVNALELEDSALYLCASSNQQGYYNEQFFGPGTRLTVL.

The chain combines TRBV12-3 or TRBV12-4 with TRBJ2-1; checking the TCRdb D call of TRBD1 is not possible without DNA. The CDR3 loop spans 14 amino acids. Here the CDR3 reads CASRPAGTPLEQFF.

This chain uses TRBV11-3 with TRBJ2-5. The CDR3 runs 13 residues. CDR1 SGHNT and CDR2 YENEEA come from the germline V gene. The CDR3 protein is CASSPNPTGTQYF.

The chain employs TRBV9 and TRBJ2-7; TCRdb's D call, TRBD1, is unchecked because there is no DNA. In germline, CDR1 is SGDLS, CDR2 YYNGEE. The CDR3 extends over 14 amino acids. CDR3 sequence: CASSATDKPYEQYF. Full variable domain (rest looked up from reference TRBV9 and TRBJ2-7): DSGVTQTPKHLITATGQRVTLRCSPRSGDLSVYWYQQSLDQGLQFLIQYYNGEERAKGNILERFSAQQFPDLHSELNLSSLELGDSALYFCASSATDKPYEQYFGPGTRLTVT.

This rearrangement joins TRBV12-5 to TRBJ2-3; TCRdb designates TRBD1, a call that cannot be tested without DNA. Germline CDR1 and CDR2: LGHNT and FRNRAP. This CDR3 is 11 amino acids long. CDR3 protein: CASGLTGAQYF.

This chain links TRBV15 with TRBJ2-3; the TRBD1 assignment by TCRdb is unverifiable without DNA. This CDR3 region has 14 residues. Per the germline V gene, CDR1 is LNHNV and CDR2 is YYDKDF (reference sequence). CDR3 in amino acids: CATARDIYGDTQYF.

The chain uses TRBV18 and TRBJ1-5; absent DNA, TCRdb's TRBD1 call cannot be checked. CDR1 and CDR2 (germline): KGHSH, LQKENI. The CDR3 is 13 amino acids. The CDR3 sequence is CASSPDRVQPQHF. The whole variable domain, filled in from reference TRBV18 and TRBJ1-5, reads NAGVMQNPRHLVRRRGQEARLRCSPMKGHSHVYWYRQLPEEGLKFMVYLQKENIIDESGMPKERFSAEFPKEGPSILRIQQVVRGDSAAYFCASSPDRVQPQHFGDGTRLSIL.

The chain recombines TRBV5-1 with TRBJ1-1. CDR1 and CDR2 (germline): SGHRS, YFSETQ. The CDR3 length is 15 residues. CDR3 in amino acids: CASSETSIVTTEAFF.

J is TRBJ2-1 and V is TRBV18; the TRBD1 assignment by TCRdb is unverifiable without DNA. Germline CDR1 is KGHSH and CDR2 is LQKENI. CDR3 length: 16 amino acids. The CDR3 is CASSKKQGPDYNEQFF.

The chain employs TRBV12-3 or TRBV12-4 and TRBJ2-3; the D gene TCRdb calls, TRBD1, cannot be checked with no DNA. CDR3 size: 16 residues. The CDR3 sequence: CASSATHRGRGDTQYF.

The rearrangement links TRBV3-1 to TRBJ2-4. The CDR3 runs to 15 residues. In germline, CDR1 is LGHDT, CDR2 YNNKEL (reference sequence). The CDR3 loop is CASSQDLGTLNIQYF. The full variable domain, completed using reference TRBV3-1 and TRBJ2-4, is DTAVSQTPKYLVTQMGNDKSIKCEQNLGHDTMYWYKQDSKKFLKIMFSYNNKELIINETVPNRFSPKSPDKAHLNLHINSLELGDSAVYFCASSQDLGTLNIQYFGAGTRLSVL.

The chain is built from TRBV5-1 and TRBJ1-6. CDR3 length: 13 residues. Looked up from germline, CDR1 is SGHRS and CDR2 is YFSETQ. The CDR3 loop reads CASSFGPNSPLHF.

The V gene is TRBV5-1, the J gene TRBJ2-3; TCRdb's D call of TRBD2 is untestable without DNA. This CDR3 has 16 amino acids. Germline assignment: CDR1 SGHRS and CDR2 YFSETQ. CDR3 residues: CASSFQTSGSTDTQYF. Full variable domain (outside the CDR3, taken from reference TRBV5-1 and TRBJ2-3): KAGVTQTPRYLIKTRGQQVTLSCSPISGHRSVSWYQQTPGQGLQFLFEYFSETQRNKGNFPGRFSGRQFSNSRSEMNVSTLELGDSALYLCASSFQTSGSTDTQYFGPGTRLTVL.

The chain has TRBV20-1 and TRBJ2-7. The CDR3 sequence is 12 residues long. The germline V gene has CDR1 DFQATT and CDR2 SNEGSKA (reference sequence). The CDR3 sequence is CSARDISGEQYF.